This TCR beta chain was identified during a study of T cell responses to AZD1222 COVID-19 vaccine. The overall study: Both about-4-week and about-12-week second-dose recipients were combined. General observations from the study: All repertoire sampling was performed exclusively after the peak T cell response. At baseline, just 6 or 7 AZD1222 recipients tested seropositive.

TCRdb's table, derived via immunoSEQ multiplex PCR, lists solely in-frame clones and lacks some. The sample has about 120,000 clones, around 81% seen once. Details on this clone: Its matching antigen is unknown.

The germline gives CDR1 LGHDT, CDR2 YNNKEL (reference sequence). The CDR3 has 11 amino acids. With 6 bases removed from V and 7 bases from J, the gap between germline ends came to 9 bases. This sequence was found in an adult in good health. Sequencing used peripheral blood, obtained on day 0 of AZD1222 vaccination. The chain links TRBV3-1 (or the pseudogene TRBV3-2) to TRBJ1-1; D remains unclear. The CDR3 loop is CASRGGGEAFF. For the CDR3, the DNA is TGTGCCAGCAGGGGCGGAGGTGAAGCTTTCTTT.